A single TCR beta chain is shown here with its context. Its cognate antigen is unknown. The CDR3 loop spans 13 amino acids. Trimming pared 3 bases from V and 8 bases from J, leaving 11 bases between. CDR1 SGHVS and CDR2 FNYEAQ come from the germline V gene. This specimen comes from a study of T cells in localized non-small cell lung cancer. The table came from immunoSEQ multiplex PCR; TCRdb's copy has only in-frame clones and leaves some out. The repertoire holds around 28,000 clones, with around 90% as singletons. Findings and limits, study-wide: Longer survival (overall) was linked to higher T cell density in blood. A median of roughly 50 of the top 100 tumor clones appeared in adjacent lung, which was paired and uninvolved. Heterogeneity within the tumor remains possible, as just one region underwent sequencing. Peak T cell clonality was found in uninvolved adjacent lung, exceeding tumor.

The sequencing here drew on peripheral blood, taken before any cancer treatment. V is TRBV7-6 and J is TRBJ2-1; D is undetermined. This receptor was obtained from a female donor aged 60 or older with stage I lung adenocarcinoma. The CDR3 coding sequence is TGTGCCAGCAGCTTCGGACCTACGGATGAGCAGTTCTTC. It encodes CASSFGPTDEQFF.